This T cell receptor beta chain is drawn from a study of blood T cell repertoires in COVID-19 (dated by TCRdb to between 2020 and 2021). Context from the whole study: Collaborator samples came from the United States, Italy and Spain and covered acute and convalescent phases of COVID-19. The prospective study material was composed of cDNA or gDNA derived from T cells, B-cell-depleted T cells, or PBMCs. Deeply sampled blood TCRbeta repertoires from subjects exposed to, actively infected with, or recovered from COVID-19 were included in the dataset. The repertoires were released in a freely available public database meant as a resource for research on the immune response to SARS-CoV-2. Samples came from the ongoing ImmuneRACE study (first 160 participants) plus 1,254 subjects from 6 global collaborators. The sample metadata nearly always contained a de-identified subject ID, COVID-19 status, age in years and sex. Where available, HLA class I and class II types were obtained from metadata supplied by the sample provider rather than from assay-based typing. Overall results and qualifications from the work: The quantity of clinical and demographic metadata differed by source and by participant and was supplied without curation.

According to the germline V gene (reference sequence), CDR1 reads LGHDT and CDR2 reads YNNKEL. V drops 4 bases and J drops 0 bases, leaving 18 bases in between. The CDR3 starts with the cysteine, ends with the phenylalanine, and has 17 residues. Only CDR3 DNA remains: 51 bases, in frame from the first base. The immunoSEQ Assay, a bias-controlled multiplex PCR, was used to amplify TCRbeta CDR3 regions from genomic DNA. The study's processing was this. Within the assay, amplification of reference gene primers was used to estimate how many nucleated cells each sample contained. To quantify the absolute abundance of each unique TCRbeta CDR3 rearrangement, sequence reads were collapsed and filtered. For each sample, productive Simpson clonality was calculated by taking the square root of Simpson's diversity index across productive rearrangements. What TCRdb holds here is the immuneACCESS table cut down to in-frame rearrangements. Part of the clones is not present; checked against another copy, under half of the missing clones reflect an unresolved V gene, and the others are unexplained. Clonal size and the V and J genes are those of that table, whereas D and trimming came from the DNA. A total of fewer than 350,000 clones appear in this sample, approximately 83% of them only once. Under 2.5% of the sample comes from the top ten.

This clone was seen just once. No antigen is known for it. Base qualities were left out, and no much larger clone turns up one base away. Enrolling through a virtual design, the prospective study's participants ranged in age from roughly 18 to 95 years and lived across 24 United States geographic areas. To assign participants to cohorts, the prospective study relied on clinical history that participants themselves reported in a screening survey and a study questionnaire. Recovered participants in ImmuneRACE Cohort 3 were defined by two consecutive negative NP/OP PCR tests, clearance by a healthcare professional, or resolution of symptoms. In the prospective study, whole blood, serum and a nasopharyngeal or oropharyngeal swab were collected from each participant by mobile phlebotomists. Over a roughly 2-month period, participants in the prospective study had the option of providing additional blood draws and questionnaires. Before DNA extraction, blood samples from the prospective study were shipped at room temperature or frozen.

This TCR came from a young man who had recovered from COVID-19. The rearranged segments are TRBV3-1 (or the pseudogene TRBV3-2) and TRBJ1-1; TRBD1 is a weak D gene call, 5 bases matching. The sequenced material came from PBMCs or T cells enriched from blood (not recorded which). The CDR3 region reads CASSPSEGAAMNTEAFF. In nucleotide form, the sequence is TGTGCCAGCAGCCCCTCTGAAGGGGCGGCCATGAACACTGAAGCTTTCTTT.